A selection of T cell receptor beta chains follows, all from one sample in a study of cytomegalovirus exposure and HLA in healthy donors. Here immunoSEQ multiplex PCR was the method, and the copy in TCRdb shows in-frame clones only, minus some. This table has about 130,000 clones, approximately 94% appearing once. The sequencing sample was made of PBMCs. These TCRs come from a man between 18 and 29 years old in good health and CMV-seropositive. The CDR3 runs from the conserved cysteine through the conserved F or W. A D gene is named only where the DNA matches it firmly. The size field is filled for only some rows; it gives once, few, many or a size class.

D	J	size	V	CDR3	DNA
TRBD2	TRBJ2-4	NA	TRBV28	CASIGMEGKLWSGTSGIKNIQYF	TGTGCCAGCATTGGGATGGAGGGGAAGTTGTGGTCCGGGACTAGCGGGATCAAAAACATTCAGTACTTC
NA	TRBJ1-5	NA	TRBV28	CASSYPRDIYSNQPQHF	TGTGCCAGCAGTTACCCCAGGGACATCTATAGCAATCAGCCCCAGCATTTT
TRBD1	TRBJ1-1	NA	TRBV5-6	CASRRQGATEAFF	TGTGCCAGCAGGAGACAGGGGGCAACTGAAGCTTTCTTT
TRBD2	TRBJ2-5	NA	TRBV5-1	CASSPGMTSGREGETQYF	TGCGCCAGCAGCCCAGGAATGACTAGCGGGAGGGAGGGGGAGACCCAGTACTTC
TRBD2	TRBJ2-1	NA	TRBV2	CASSQTSDEQFF	TGTGCCAGCAGCCAGACTAGCGATGAGCAGTTCTTC
TRBD2	TRBJ2-7	NA	TRBV5-6	CASTRGTSGYEQYF	TGTGCCAGCACCCGTGGAACTAGCGGATACGAGCAGTACTTC
TRBD1	TRBJ2-3	NA	TRBV5-1	CASSLSGTDADTQYF	TGCGCCAGCAGCCTCTCCGGGACAGATGCAGATACGCAGTATTTT
TRBD2	TRBJ2-7	NA	TRBV7-9	CASSLALAGSSYEQYF	TGTGCCAGCAGCTTAGCACTAGCGGGGAGCTCCTACGAGCAGTACTTC
TRBD1	TRBJ1-4	NA	TRBV6-1	CASSVDRANEKLFF	TGTGCCAGCAGTGTGGACAGGGCTAATGAAAAACTGTTTTTT
TRBD1	TRBJ1-1	NA	TRBV27	CASSSTGGNTEAFF	TGTGCCAGCAGTTCGACAGGGGGCAACACTGAAGCTTTCTTT
NA	TRBJ2-7	NA	TRBV9	CASSPGGSTYEQYF	TGTGCCAGCAGCCCTGGCGGCTCTACCTACGAGCAGTACTTC
TRBD1	TRBJ1-1	few	TRBV25-1	CASRKQGADTEAFF	TGTGCCAGCAGGAAACAGGGGGCGGACACTGAAGCTTTCTTT
TRBD1	TRBJ2-5	NA	TRBV11-2	CASSRDRDVTQYF	TGTGCCAGCAGCCGGGACAGGGATGTGACCCAGTACTTC
TRBD1	TRBJ1-1	NA	TRBV4-2	CASSQDRGFSEAFF	TGTGCCAGCAGCCAGGACAGGGGTTTCTCTGAAGCTTTCTTT
NA	TRBJ1-5	once	TRBV6-9	CASSLPKQVDNQPQHF	TGTGCCAGCAGCCTTCCGAAACAGGTTGACAATCAGCCCCAGCATTTT
TRBD2	TRBJ2-1	NA	TRBV5-5	CASSSNSGSSYNEQFF	TGTGCCAGCAGCTCAAATAGCGGGAGCTCCTACAATGAGCAGTTCTTC
TRBD2	TRBJ2-2	NA	TRBV6-1	CASSAGTMTGELFF	TGTGCCAGCAGTGCTGGGACTATGACCGGGGAGCTGTTTTTT
NA	TRBJ2-5	NA	TRBV20-1	CSAEHQETQYF	TGCAGTGCGGAGCACCAAGAGACCCAGTACTTC
TRBD2	TRBJ2-2	NA	TRBV11-1	CASSLVASGYTGELFF	TGTGCCAGCAGCTTAGTGGCTAGCGGCTACACCGGGGAGCTGTTTTTT
NA	TRBJ1-2	once	TRBV6-5	CASSYQLRGGYTF	TGTGCCAGCAGTTATCAGTTAAGAGGCGGCTACACCTTC
NA	TRBJ2-3	NA	TRBV29-1	CSAEGGSTDTQYF	TGCAGCGCAGAAGGGGGTAGCACAGATACGCAGTATTTT
TRBD2	TRBJ2-7	NA	TRBV27	CASSERDGHYEQYF	TGTGCCAGCTCCGAGCGGGACGGACACTACGAGCAGTACTTC
NA	TRBJ1-6	NA	TRBV6-1	CASSAGYANSPLHF	TGTGCCAGCAGTGCGGGGTACGCTAATTCACCCCTCCACTTT
TRBD2	TRBJ2-2	NA	TRBV28	CASSRKRRLAANTGELFF	TGTGCCAGCAGTCGTAAAAGACGACTAGCGGCGAACACCGGGGAGCTGTTTTTT
TRBD1	TRBJ1-2	NA	TRBV25-1	CASSLTGDYGYTF	TGTGCCAGCAGTCTGACAGGGGACTATGGCTACACCTTC
NA	TRBJ2-1	NA	TRBV7-2	CASSLGLYNEQFF	TGTGCCAGCAGCTTGGGACTCTACAATGAGCAGTTCTTC
TRBD2	TRBJ2-3	NA	TRBV5-4	CASSKAGVSTDTQYF	TGTGCCAGCAGTAAGGCGGGGGTTAGCACAGATACGCAGTATTTT
NA	TRBJ1-2	NA	TRBV6-4	CASHRHYGYTF	TGTGCCAGCCACAGACACTATGGCTACACCTTC
NA	TRBJ1-2	NA	TRBV30	CAWSVSLGPYGYTF	TGTGCCTGGAGTGTATCCCTAGGTCCCTATGGCTACACCTTC
TRBD1	TRBJ1-2	NA	TRBV6-6	CASSYRDRGGGGYTF	TGTGCCAGCAGTTACCGGGACAGGGGAGGGGGTGGCTACACCTTC
TRBD2	TRBJ2-1	NA	TRBV19	CASIRASGDYNEQFF	TGTGCCAGTATCCGGGCTAGCGGGGACTACAATGAGCAGTTCTTC
NA	TRBJ2-2	once	TRBV25-1	CASSEAVNTGELFF	TGTGCCAGCAGTGAGGCGGTTAACACCGGGGAGCTGTTTTTT
TRBD1	TRBJ2-2	few	TRBV5-1	CASSARTGGTGELFF	TGCGCCAGCAGCGCACGGACAGGGGGCACCGGGGAGCTGTTTTTT
NA	TRBJ2-5	NA	TRBV19	CASSIPGSQETQYF	TGTGCCAGTAGTATTCCCGGTTCCCAAGAGACCCAGTACTTC
TRBD1	TRBJ1-5	NA	TRBV28	CASSSLTGAFSNQPQHF	TGTGCCAGCAGTTCTTTGACAGGGGCGTTTAGCAATCAGCCCCAGCATTTT
NA	TRBJ1-1	NA	TRBV5-1	CASSRSAGEAFF	TGCGCCAGCAGCCGGAGCGCGGGGGAGGCTTTCTTT
TRBD1	TRBJ2-7	NA	TRBV5-6	CASSLAGTGAREQYF	TGTGCCAGCAGCTTGGCCGGGACAGGGGCCAGAGAGCAGTACTTC
NA	TRBJ2-2	NA	TRBV28	CASSLSSTGELFF	TGTGCCAGCAGTTTGTCTTCCACCGGGGAGCTGTTTTTT
TRBD2	TRBJ2-7	NA	TRBV5-1	CASSSASGGPTRSEQYF	TGCGCCAGCAGCTCGGCTAGCGGGGGTCCGACCCGTTCCGAGCAGTACTTC
NA	TRBJ1-2	once	TRBV6-1	CASSLDRTNGGYTF	TGTGCCAGCAGCCTAGATCGGACTAATGGAGGCTACACCTTC
NA	TRBJ2-7	NA	TRBV5-1	CASSPAGVAYEQYF	TGCGCCAGCAGCCCGGCCGGGGTTGCCTACGAGCAGTACTTC
NA	TRBJ2-2	NA	TRBV7-9	CASSLISGELFF	TGTGCCAGCAGCCTAATATCCGGGGAGCTGTTTTTT
TRBD1	TRBJ1-1	NA	TRBV6-1	CASSEARYGTAEAFF	TGTGCCAGCAGTGAAGCGCGATATGGGACAGCAGAAGCTTTCTTT